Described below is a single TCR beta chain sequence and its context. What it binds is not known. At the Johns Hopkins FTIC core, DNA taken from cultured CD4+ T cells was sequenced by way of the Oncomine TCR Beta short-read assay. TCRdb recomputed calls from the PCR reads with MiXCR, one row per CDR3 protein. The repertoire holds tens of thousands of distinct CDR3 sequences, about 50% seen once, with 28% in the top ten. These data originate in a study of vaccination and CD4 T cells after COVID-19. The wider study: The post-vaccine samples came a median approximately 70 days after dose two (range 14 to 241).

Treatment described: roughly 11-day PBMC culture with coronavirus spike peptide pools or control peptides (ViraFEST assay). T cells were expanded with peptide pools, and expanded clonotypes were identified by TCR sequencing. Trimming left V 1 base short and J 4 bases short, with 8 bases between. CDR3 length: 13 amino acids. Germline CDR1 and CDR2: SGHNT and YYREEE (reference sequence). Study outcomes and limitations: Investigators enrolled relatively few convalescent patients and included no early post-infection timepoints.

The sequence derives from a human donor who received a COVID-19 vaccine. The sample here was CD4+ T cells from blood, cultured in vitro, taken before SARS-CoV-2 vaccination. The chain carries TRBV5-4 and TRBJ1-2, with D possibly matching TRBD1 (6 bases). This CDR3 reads CASSLWTAYGYTF. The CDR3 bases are TGTGCCAGCAGCTTGTGGACAGCCTATGGCTACACCTTC.